These T cell receptor beta chains were read from a single sample in a study of early T cells in non-severe SARS-CoV-2 infection. TCRdb re-analysed the 5' RACE reads in MiXCR, keeping a single row per CDR3 protein. This table holds roughly 54,000 distinct CDR3 sequences, around 12% found once. Material for sequencing was whole blood. Every receptor here comes from an adult who was a healthcare worker with PCR-confirmed SARS-CoV-2 infection or an uninfected control (not recorded which). The conserved cysteine and the conserved F or W are not part of the CDR3 here.

TRBV19,TRBJ2-1,ASSSSSEYNEQF
TRBV9,TRBJ1-4,ASSVDGTGNEKLF
TRBV13,TRBJ1-2,ASSVDRGDYGYT
TRBV6-2/TRBV6-3,TRBJ2-1,ASSYVAGNNEQF
TRBV7-2,TRBJ2-5,ASSLGGATQY
TRBV5-1,TRBJ2-3,ASRHDRGGTDTQY
TRBV3-1,TRBJ1-6,ASSQGVTATNSPLH
TRBV19,TRBJ2-3,ASSTRGAGGRDTQY
TRBV3-1,TRBJ2-1,ASSQGNEQF
TRBV27,TRBJ2-1,ASSFGRAAGGARSNEQF
TRBV20-1,TRBJ1-1,SARDPNGNTEAF
TRBV29-1,TRBJ1-1,SAVGGINRLNTEAF
TRBV7-9,TRBJ2-5,ASSFISGPQY
TRBV3-1,TRBJ2-5,ASSPWTSGREETQY
TRBV28,TRBJ2-1,ASSPSSYNEQF
TRBV11-2,TRBJ2-1,ASSSGTGEQF
TRBV20-1,TRBJ2-5,SACNLWTGFGETQY
TRBV6-2/TRBV6-3,TRBJ2-5,ASHRAAQETQY
TRBV19,TRBJ2-1,ASSFVNLPYNEQF
TRBV10-3,TRBJ2-3,AISESKDTQY
TRBV9,TRBJ2-1,ASSVSGDTRSYNEQF
TRBV6-5,TRBJ1-3,ASSFNGNTIY
TRBV2,TRBJ1-1,ASSDRGMNTEAF
TRBV11-2,TRBJ2-4,ASSSHPGLAGGPS
TRBV18,TRBJ2-5,ASSPGSEVSQY
TRBV19,TRBJ2-7,ASSIAGTSGYEQY
TRBV20-1,TRBJ1-4,SALNPGGAWEKLF
TRBV6-4,TRBJ1-6,ASPFYMGEIYNSPLH
TRBV28,TRBJ2-1,ASSSDPGNEQF
TRBV27,TRBJ1-1,ASSLWGDTEAF
TRBV30,TRBJ1-6,AWSPPSLNSPLH
TRBV12-3/TRBV12-4,TRBJ1-1,ASSLQQNTEAF
TRBV5-1,TRBJ1-2,ASRMDGGYT
TRBV5-5,TRBJ1-2,ASSTETGYGYT
TRBV10-3,TRBJ2-3,AISPSTDTQY
TRBV19,TRBJ2-2,ASSIEAARGSRGELF
TRBV29-1,TRBJ2-1,SVHPGAEQF
TRBV5-1,TRBJ2-1,ASSLAATGGRNEQF
TRBV6-5,TRBJ2-7,ASSNRQGFEQY
TRBV12-3/TRBV12-4,TRBJ2-2,ASSLGGSGELF
TRBV5-1,TRBJ2-3,ASSLGPQGSGTDTQY
TRBV10-3,TRBJ1-1,AIKGQGDTEAF
TRBV7-9,TRBJ2-2,ASSLEASTGELF
TRBV5-1,TRBJ2-5,ASSLLGGLETQY
TRBV28,TRBJ2-7,ASSLMEYEQY
TRBV19,TRBJ1-4,ASSMTHTGTGKGEKLF
TRBV10-3,TRBJ2-3,AISDRGGEDTQY
TRBV3-1,TRBJ1-5,ASSPAGGQHQPQH
TRBV13,TRBJ2-7,ASSLGRGEQY
TRBV20-1,TRBJ1-1,SPKGDRSRGTEAF
TRBV19,TRBJ1-5,ASSIVATDNQPQH
TRBV9,TRBJ1-4,ASSPGRGNEKLF
TRBV7-6,TRBJ2-3,ASSLSSLGGTDTQY